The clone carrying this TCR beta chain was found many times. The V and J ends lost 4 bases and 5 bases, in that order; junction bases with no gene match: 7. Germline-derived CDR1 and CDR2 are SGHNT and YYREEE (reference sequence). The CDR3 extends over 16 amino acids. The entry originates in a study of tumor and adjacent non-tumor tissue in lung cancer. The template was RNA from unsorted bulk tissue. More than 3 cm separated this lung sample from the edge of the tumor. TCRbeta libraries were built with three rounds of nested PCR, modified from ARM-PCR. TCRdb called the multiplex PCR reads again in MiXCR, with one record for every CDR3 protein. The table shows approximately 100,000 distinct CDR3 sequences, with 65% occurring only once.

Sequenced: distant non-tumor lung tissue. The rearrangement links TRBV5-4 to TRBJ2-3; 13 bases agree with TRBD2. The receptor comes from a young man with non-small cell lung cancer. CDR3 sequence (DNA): TGTGCCAGCAGCGCACCGGGACTAGCGGGGATAGATACGCAGTATTTT. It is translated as CASSAPGLAGIDTQYF.